This T cell receptor (beta chain) was captured by sequencing in a study of shared clonotypes between healthy human individuals. This was a deep-level run. Generated by immunoSEQ multiplex PCR, the TCRdb table keeps only in-frame clones and is missing some. The data show around 2.1 million clones, about 92% seen once. A word on this clone: Antigen specificity is unknown.

CD45RO negativity and positive selection for CCR7 defined naive CD8 cells, a population that excluded terminally differentiated effector memory CD45RA+ cells. Study-wide points: Sequencing depth was a factor that was expected to affect clonotype sharing among donors.

The specimen sequenced was naive CD8+ T cells from PBMCs. The receptor was isolated from a man younger than 35 in good health. Some clones in this sample may be carry-over from other donors' samples.

The CDR3 DNA reads TGTGCCAGCAGTTTATCGGACCCGGGCCCGGATGAAAAACTGTTTTTT. It is translated as CASSLSDPGPDEKLFF. This rearrangement joins TRBV28 to TRBJ1-4; D remains unclear. The germline V gene encodes CDR1 MDHEN and CDR2 SYDVKM. The CDR3 consists of 16 residues. The germline V and J ends were trimmed by 1 base and 6 bases, with 15 bases remaining between them. Full variable domain (remainder filled in from reference TRBV28 and TRBJ1-4): DVKVTQSSRYLVKRTGEKVFLECVQDMDHENMFWYRQDPGLGLRLIYFSYDVKMKEKGDIPEGYSVSREKKERFSLILESASTNQTSMYLCASSLSDPGPDEKLFFGSGTQLSVL.